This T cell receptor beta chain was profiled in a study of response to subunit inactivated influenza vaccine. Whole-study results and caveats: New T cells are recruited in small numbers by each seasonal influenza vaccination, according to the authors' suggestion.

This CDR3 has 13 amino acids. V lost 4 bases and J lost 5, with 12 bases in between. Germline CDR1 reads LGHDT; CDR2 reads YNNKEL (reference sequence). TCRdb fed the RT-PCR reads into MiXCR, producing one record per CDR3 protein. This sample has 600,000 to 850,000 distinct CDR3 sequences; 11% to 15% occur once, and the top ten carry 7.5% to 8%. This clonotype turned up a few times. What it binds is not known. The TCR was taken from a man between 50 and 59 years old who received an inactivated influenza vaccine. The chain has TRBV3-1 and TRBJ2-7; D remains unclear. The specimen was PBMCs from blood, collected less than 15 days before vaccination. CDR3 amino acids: CASSLDLHNEQYF. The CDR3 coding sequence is TGTGCCAGCAGCCTCGACCTGCACAACGAGCAGTACTTC.